This T cell receptor (beta chain) was found in a study of blood T cell repertoires in COVID-19. This CDR3 is built from 15 residues. J was trimmed by 4 bases and V by 3 bases; bases with no gene match: 9. The germline V gene encodes CDR1 GTSNPN and CDR2 SVGIG (reference sequence). The table lists this clone with a few counts. The repertoire was sequenced with immunoSEQ multiplex PCR; TCRdb's copy has only in-frame clones and lacks some. The sample consists of 200,000 to 300,000 clones, roughly 82% of them appearing once. The sequence derives from a man in his forties who had recovered from COVID-19. The V gene is TRBV30, the J gene TRBJ2-7, with TRBD2 matching 10 bases. Sample: peripheral blood. For the CDR3, the DNA is TGTGCCTGGAGCCGTAGCGGGGGGCTCGGGTACGAGCAGTACTTC. This gives the protein CAWSRSGGLGYEQYF.